This T cell receptor (beta chain) was captured in a study of T cells after yellow fever vaccination. Study outcomes and limitations: Contaminants from the bulk population, in the form of abundant clonotypes, could be found in FACS-sorted repertoires.

V lost 0 bases, J lost 8 bases, and 4 bases stayed unmatched. The germline V gene has CDR1 SGHRS and CDR2 YFSETQ. The CDR3 totals 14 residues. This clonotype was counted many times. Its cognate antigen is unknown. TCRdb used MiXCR to reprocess the 5' RACE reads, holding one entry per CDR3 protein. The table records more than 90,000 distinct CDR3 sequences, approximately 8.4% of them present only once. The sample here was CD8+ T cells sorted from PBMCs, taken 45 days after the yellow fever booster vaccination. The TCR originated in a man aged 25-45 years who received the YFV17D yellow fever vaccine. The chain uses TRBV5-1 and TRBJ2-1; 8 bases match TRBD2. This chain's CDR3 is CASSLGSGRHEQFF. In DNA form, the CDR3 reads TGCGCCAGCAGCTTGGGGAGCGGGAGACATGAGCAGTTCTTC.